The 7 T cell receptor beta chains in this list originate from one sample, sequenced in a study of T cell responses to AZD1222 COVID-19 vaccine (dated by TCRdb to the early 2020s). Explained via the paper, the time point label denotes: about 28 days (+/-7) after the second vaccine dose. The method was the immunoSEQ multiplex PCR assay. Imported from immuneACCESS, the table was reduced by TCRdb to in-frame sequences with V and J called. These copies leave out some clones; in studies compared against another copy, an unresolved V gene accounts for under half, and the cause of the remainder is not known. The table for this sample lists about 17,000 clones; over 60% of them were counted only once. The top ten constitute 14% of the sample. The material sequenced was peripheral blood, taken 28 days after the second AZD1222 dose. These receptors all come from an adult who received the AZD1222 COVID-19 vaccine.

The V gene is TRBV19, the J gene TRBJ1-3; no clear D gene. The V end lost 5 bases, the J end lost 1 base, and 15 bases lay between the germline ends. The V gene's germline CDR1 is LNHDA and CDR2 SQIVND (reference sequence). The CDR3 spans 16 residues. CDR3 sequence (DNA): TGTGCCAGTAGTCTCAGGTCTGGCCTTTCTGGAAACACCATATATTTT. Its protein product is CASSLRSGLSGNTIYF.

The gene calls are TRBV4-3 and TRBJ2-7; D is tentatively TRBD1 or TRBD2 (5 bases each). The germline gives CDR1 LGHNA, CDR2 YSLEER. Trimming took off 0 bases at V and 4 bases at J, with 13 bases between the two ends. The CDR3 totals 15 residues. The CDR3 is CASSQDPGAMYEQYF. In DNA, the CDR3 is TGCGCCAGCAGCCAAGATCCCGGGGCAATGTACGAGCAGTACTTC.

V usage is TRBV7-2 and J usage is TRBJ2-3; D may correspond to TRBD1 or TRBD2 (5 bases each). CDR1 is SGHTA and CDR2 is FQGNSA in the germline V gene. V lost 8 bases and J lost 2, with 20 bases in between. The CDR3 consists of 16 residues. CDR3 bases: TGTGCCAGCTCCCAATATCGGGGCAGATACACAGATACGCAGTATTTT. Translating gives CASSQYRGRYTDTQYF.

This clone appeared a few times. The chain combines TRBV18 with TRBJ2-2, with 7 bases lining up with TRBD1. The CDR3 consists of 15 residues. CDR1 and CDR2 (germline): KGHSH, LQKENI. Germline trimming cut 6 bases from V and 4 bases from J; bases unmatched to any gene: 8. The CDR3 region is CASSAEGALTGELFF. DNA of the CDR3: TGTGCCAGCTCTGCTGAGGGGGCCCTCACCGGGGAGCTGTTTTTT.

The chain employs TRBV7-2 and TRBJ1-6; D is unresolved. Per the germline V gene, CDR1 is SGHTA and CDR2 is FQGNSA. Trimming removed 1 base from V and 4 bases from J, with 2 bases in between. This CDR3 has 13 amino acids. CDR3 amino acids: CASSLGYNSPLHF. Here the CDR3 DNA reads TGTGCCAGCAGCTTAGGGTATAATTCACCCCTCCACTTT.

The chain has TRBV28 and TRBJ2-3, with D perhaps TRBD2 (5 bases). V lost 7 bases and J lost 0, with 8 bases in between. Germline lookup yields CDR1 MDHEN and CDR2 SYDVKM. This CDR3 has 13 residues. The CDR3 loop reads CASIRTSTDTQYF. Here the CDR3 DNA reads TGTGCCAGCATAAGGACTAGCACAGATACGCAGTATTTT.

The chain combines TRBV21-1 with TRBJ2-7; TRBD2 is the table's D call, not checked against the DNA. TRBV21-1 is labeled a pseudogene. This CDR3 spans 14 amino acids. CDR3 nucleotides: TGTGCCAGAAAGGGAGTAACCCCTCCGTACGAGCAGTACTTC. Protein: CARKGVTPPYEQYF.